Detailed here is one TCR beta chain. The individuals used as controls were healthy donors who had been matched for both age and sex. Bulk CD8+ and CD4+ cells came from magnetic negative isolation; CD8+ TEMRA by FACS. Trimming left V 6 bases short and J 3 bases short, with 9 bases between. The CDR3 has 12 residues. CDR1 is DFQATT and CDR2 is SNEGSKA in the germline V gene (reference sequence). A quantity of roughly 0.5 to 1 ug RNA underwent reverse transcription using random hexamers. Across 54 Vbeta and 13 Jbeta, TCR beta CDR3 was amplified with immunoSEQ multiplex PCR. Each CDR3 protein is one row after TCRdb ran MiXCR on the immunoSEQ multiplex PCR reads. The sample gives tens of thousands of distinct CDR3 sequences, 90% to 95% of which show up once; 0.25% to 0.3% is in the top ten. The data were taken from a study of CD8 T cells in Susac syndrome.

The sequencing input was CD8+ T cells from PBMCs. This chain joins TRBV20-1 and TRBJ2-1; D gene ambiguous. The source is a human donor in good health. CDR3 DNA: TGCAGTGCCAGAAAGGGCTACAATGAGCAGTTCTTC. Protein product: CSARKGYNEQFF.